These 26 T cell receptor beta chains were sequenced from one sample in a study of T cells in Graves' hyperthyroidism and ophthalmopathy. What was amplified from RNA transcripts were TCR beta CDR3 regions. RT-PCR in the first round (using the HTBI primer set) targeted the TCR CDR3. TCRdb processed the multiplex PCR reads anew with MiXCR; each CDR3 protein has one entry. The top ten clones hold less than 20% of a sample with approximately 640,000 distinct CDR3 sequences, roughly 17% of them seen once. The sequencing input was blood. These receptors came from a man aged 50-59 years with Graves' hyperthyroidism.

The J gene is TRBJ2-7, the V gene TRBV27; D unclear. The CDR3 totals 12 residues. Germline CDR1 reads MNHEY; CDR2 reads SMNVEV (reference sequence). V was clipped by 6 bases and J by 6 bases, with 12 bases between them. The CDR3 reads CASSFPRSEQYF. Here the CDR3 DNA reads TGTGCCAGCAGCTTCCCGAGGAGCGAGCAGTACTTC.

Ten or more counts support this clonotype. This chain's CDR3 is CASSTPHGGLYNEQFF. The CDR3 bases are TGTGCCAGCAGTACCCCACACGGGGGGCTCTACAATGAGCAGTTCTTC. This chain uses TRBV28 with TRBJ2-1, with a tentative D call TRBD2 (7 bases). Germline V gene lookup returns CDR1 MDHEN and CDR2 SYDVKM. The CDR3 is made up of 16 amino acids. Between the trimmed V and J ends, which lost 5 bases and 3 bases, there was a span of 17 bases.

Concerning this clonotype itself: A read error is possible here, since a much larger clone lies one base away. The CDR3 DNA follows: TGTGCCAGCAGTCACTCGCGGTATGGCCGGGGTAATTCACCCCTCCACTTT. This translates into CASSHSRYGRGNSPLHF. V and J are TRBV6-5 and TRBJ1-6, with D uncertain. The CDR3 length is 17 residues. Germline V gene sequence: CDR1 MNHEY, CDR2 SVGAGI.

This clonotype was counted ten times or more. The chain joins TRBV18 to TRBJ1-6; 11 bases align to TRBD1. Germline CDR1 KGHSH, CDR2 LQKENI. With 8 bases clipped from V and 7 bases from J, the junction kept 7 bases outside the gene matches. This CDR3 comprises 15 residues. This CDR3 is CASAPGQGGNSPLHF. In nucleotides, the CDR3 is TGTGCCAGCGCTCCGGGACAGGGGGGAAATTCACCCCTCCACTTT.

At least ten counts were recorded for this clonotype. CDR3 sequence (DNA): TGTGCCAGTAAGGCAACGGGGGCTACCGGCTACACCTTC. Translating gives CASKATGATGYTF. The chain is built from TRBV19 and TRBJ1-2; TRBD1 is a possible D gene (6 bases). The ends were cut back, 7 bases at V and 8 bases at J, with 17 bases in the middle. Germline V gene lookup returns CDR1 LNHDA and CDR2 SQIVND (reference sequence). The CDR3 consists of 13 residues.

This clonotype was detected a few times. The V gene is TRBV18, the J gene TRBJ2-2; D is unclear. Germline V gives CDR1 KGHSH, CDR2 LQKENI. V lost 2 bases to trimming and J lost 11 bases, with 21 bases between them. This CDR3 is built from 16 residues. CDR3 coding DNA: TGTGCCAGCTCACCATTCCGGAGTCCAACACCGGGTGAGCTGTTTTTT. Residues: CASSPFRSPTPGELFF.

This clonotype was counted many times. The chain uses TRBV11-2 and TRBJ1-1; maybe TRBD1 (5 bases). The germline CDR1 and CDR2 sequences are SGHAT and FQNNGV. V was cut by 6 bases and J by 2 bases, with 13 bases left in between. This CDR3 has 14 amino acids. CDR3 sequence: CASSPGRLNTEAFF. CDR3 coding DNA: TGTGCCAGCAGTCCGGGACGGCTCAACACTGAAGCTTTCTTT.

This clonotype was found many times. The chain joins TRBV29-1 to TRBJ1-2, with a possible D match to TRBD1 (5 bases). CDR3 length: 11 residues. The germline CDR1 and CDR2 sequences are SQVTM and ANQGSEA. V was pared by 4 bases and J by 3 bases, with 6 bases between. The CDR3 sequence: CSVGRDYGYTF. The CDR3 nucleotides are TGCAGCGTTGGCAGGGACTATGGCTACACCTTC.

Many counts were recorded for this clonotype. The chain carries TRBV28 and TRBJ2-7; D is perhaps TRBD1 or TRBD2 (5 bases each). Trimming stripped 4 bases from V and 3 bases from J, with 16 bases between. This CDR3 is built from 15 residues. Germline CDR1 MDHEN, CDR2 SYDVKM. For the CDR3, the DNA is TGTGCCAGCAGTTCGCCGGGACGCCTATTCTACGAGCAGTACTTC. Its translation: CASSSPGRLFYEQYF.

This chain joins TRBV4-1 and TRBJ2-7; tentatively, D is TRBD1 (6 bases). The V gene lost 1 base and the J gene lost 5 bases, with 9 bases spanning the gap. The CDR3 length is 13 residues. Germline CDR1 is MGHRA and CDR2 is YSYEKL. Here the CDR3 reads CASSQVQGNEQYF. The CDR3 coding sequence is TGCGCCAGCAGCCAAGTACAGGGAAACGAGCAGTACTTC.

This clonotype was seen many times. This sequence joins TRBV2 and TRBJ2-2; D could derive from TRBD1 or TRBD2 (6 bases each). V lost 9 bases, J lost 0 bases, and 20 bases lay in between. Germline V gene sequence: CDR1 SNHLY, CDR2 FYNNEI. The CDR3 is made up of 17 amino acids. As DNA, the CDR3 is TGTGCCAGGCGAGGGGTACGGGGGCAAACGAACACCGGGGAGCTGTTTTTT. It yields the protein CARRGVRGQTNTGELFF. Variable domain in full (rest from reference TRBV2 and TRBJ2-2): EPEVTQTPSHQVTQMGQEVILRCVPISNHLYFYWYRQILGQKVEFLVSFYNNEISEKSEIFDDQFSVERPDGSNFTLKIRSTKLEDSAMYFCARRGVRGQTNTGELFFGEGSRLTVL.

This clonotype was seen repeatedly, ten times or more. The chain employs TRBV5-1 and TRBJ2-1; weak D call: TRBD1 (6 bases). The germline gives CDR1 SGHRS, CDR2 YFSETQ. Trimming pared 3 bases from V and 3 bases from J, leaving 13 bases between. This CDR3 region has 15 residues. DNA for the CDR3: TGCGCCAGCAGCTCGGACGGGGACATCTACAATGAGCAGTTCTTC. Its translation is CASSSDGDIYNEQFF. Combining the CDR3 with reference TRBV5-1 and TRBJ2-1 gives the whole variable domain KAGVTQTPRYLIKTRGQQVTLSCSPISGHRSVSWYQQTPGQGLQFLFEYFSETQRNKGNFPGRFSGRQFSNSRSEMNVSTLELGDSALYLCASSSDGDIYNEQFFGPGTRLTVL.

This clonotype was recorded at least ten times. V and J are TRBV7-2 and TRBJ2-1; possibly TRBD1 for D (6 bases). V was trimmed by 0 bases and J by 9 bases, leaving 9 bases between them. The length of the CDR3 is 13 residues. Per germline, CDR1 SGHTA and CDR2 FQGNSA. The chain's CDR3 is CASSLAQGPEQFF. The CDR3 nucleotides are TGTGCCAGCAGCTTAGCACAGGGTCCTGAGCAGTTCTTC. The entire variable domain, with the rest obtained from reference TRBV7-2 and TRBJ2-1, is as follows: GAGVSQSPSNKVTEKGKDVELRCDPISGHTALYWYRQSLGQGLEFLIYFQGNSAPDKSGLPSDRFSAERTGGSVSTLTIQRTQQEDSAVYLCASSLAQGPEQFFGPGTRLTVL.

The V and J genes are TRBV5-1 and TRBJ2-6, with D tentatively TRBD1 (6 bases). Trimming cost V 3 bases and J 0 bases, with 13 bases left between them. Per germline, CDR1 SGHRS and CDR2 YFSETQ. The CDR3 contains 17 residues. The CDR3 coding sequence is TGCGCCAGCAGCTCTGGGACATCTCTCTCTGGGGCCAACGTCCTGACTTTC. Protein sequence: CASSSGTSLSGANVLTF.

There are a few counts of this clonotype. This chain uses TRBV5-1 with TRBJ1-1; 7 bases align to TRBD1. The length of the CDR3 is 14 residues. Germline loops: CDR1 SGHRS, CDR2 YFSETQ. The V segment lost 3 bases and the J segment 8 bases; nucleotides outside the gene matches: 10. This chain's CDR3 is CASSSPGQIREAFF. As DNA, the CDR3 is TGCGCCAGCAGCTCTCCGGGACAGATCCGCGAAGCTTTCTTT. Full variable domain (remainder filled in from reference TRBV5-1 and TRBJ1-1): KAGVTQTPRYLIKTRGQQVTLSCSPISGHRSVSWYQQTPGQGLQFLFEYFSETQRNKGNFPGRFSGRQFSNSRSEMNVSTLELGDSALYLCASSSPGQIREAFFGQGTRLTVV.

The chain recombines TRBV28 with TRBJ1-5, with TRBD1 matching 10 bases. Trimming cost V 6 bases and J 4 bases; bases outside gene matches: 6. The germline CDR1 and CDR2 sequences are MDHEN and SYDVKM. CDR3 length equals 15 residues. CDR3 nucleotides: TGTGCCAGCAGGTCGGGACAGGGGCGAAATCAGCCCCAGCATTTT. Its protein product is CASRSGQGRNQPQHF.

This clonotype has a count of ten or more. The chain combines TRBV11-2 with TRBJ1-1; D gene uncertain. This CDR3 spans 14 amino acids. Germline V gene sequence: CDR1 SGHAT, CDR2 FQNNGV. V lost 1 base, J lost 7 bases, and 13 bases lay in between. CDR3 DNA: TGTGCCAGCAGCTTAGTTCTTCGCGGTAATGAAGCTTTCTTT. This gives the protein CASSLVLRGNEAFF. The variable domain in full, with the rest retrieved from reference TRBV11-2 and TRBJ1-1, is EAGVAQSPRYKIIEKRQSVAFWCNPISGHATLYWYQQILGQGPKLLIQFQNNGVVDDSQLPKDRFSAERLKGVDSTLKIQPAKLEDSAVYLCASSLVLRGNEAFFGQGTRLTVV.

This chain links TRBV28 with TRBJ2-7; D ambiguous. CDR3 length equals 14 residues. Looked up from germline, CDR1 is MDHEN and CDR2 is SYDVKM. Trimming shortened V by 5 bases and J by 2 bases, and 13 bases separated the two germline ends. Here the CDR3 reads CASSIAQKPYEQYF. The CDR3, as DNA: TGTGCCAGCAGTATAGCACAAAAACCCTACGAGCAGTACTTC.

The rearrangement uses TRBV9 and TRBJ2-1; D is perhaps TRBD2 (6 bases). V lost 2 bases, J lost 4 bases, and 13 bases lay in between. The CDR3 consists of 15 residues. CDR1 and CDR2 (germline): SGDLS, YYNGEE. CDR3 sequence reads: CASSVWTNAYNEQFF. CDR3 nucleotide sequence: TGTGCCAGCAGCGTTTGGACTAACGCGTACAATGAGCAGTTCTTC.

A few counts support this clonotype. The rearrangement joins TRBV7-9 to TRBJ2-1, with 10 nucleotides matching TRBD2. This CDR3 contains 15 residues. The ends lost 5 bases at V and 6 bases at J; junction bases unmatched: 7. Germline CDR1 and CDR2: SEHNR and FQNEAQ (reference sequence). The CDR3 loop is CASSVLAGTFNEQFF. The DNA of the CDR3 is TGTGCCAGCAGCGTACTAGCGGGGACGTTCAATGAGCAGTTCTTC. The variable domain in full, completed from reference TRBV7-9 and TRBJ2-1, reads DTGVSQNPRHKITKRGQNVTFRCDPISEHNRLYWYRQTLGQGPEFLTYFQNEAQLEKSRLLSDRFSAERPKGSFSTLEIQRTEQGDSAMYLCASSVLAGTFNEQFFGPGTRLTVL.

Points on this clonotype: A single base separates this from a much larger clone, so it may be a read error. The genes are TRBV5-1 and TRBJ2-7; 8 bases agree with TRBD2. The length of the CDR3 is 14 residues. V shed 4 bases, J shed 6 bases, and the junction held 9 bases outside the gene matches. Looked up from germline, CDR1 is SGHRS and CDR2 is YFSETQ. The CDR3 DNA is TGCGCCAGCAGCCCGAGCGGGAGTCGGTGCGAGCAGTACTTC. It translates to CASSPSGSRCEQYF.

Remarks on this clonotype: Relative to the germline gene, one junction end is altered; a read error may explain this. The chain is built from TRBV4-1 and TRBJ2-6; TRBD1 matches 7 bases. The CDR3 contains 16 residues. CDR1 is MGHRA and CDR2 is YSYEKL in the germline V gene. CDR3 nucleotide sequence: TGCGCCAGCAGCCAGGGGACAGCAACTGGGGCCAACGTCCCGACTTTC. It specifies CASSQGTATGANVPTF.

This clonotype was found many times. The chain is built from TRBV2 and TRBJ2-4, with 8 positions matching TRBD1. The V and J ends lost 6 bases and 9 bases, in that order; junction bases with no gene match: 7. CDR3 length equals 13 residues. Germline assignment: CDR1 SNHLY and CDR2 FYNNEI. As DNA, the CDR3 is TGTGCCAGCAGAGCCACAGACAGGGGCATTCAGTACTTC. Its translation: CASRATDRGIQYF. Complete variable domain (other parts from reference TRBV2 and TRBJ2-4): EPEVTQTPSHQVTQMGQEVILRCVPISNHLYFYWYRQILGQKVEFLVSFYNNEISEKSEIFDDQFSVERPDGSNFTLKIRSTKLEDSAMYFCASRATDRGIQYFGAGTRLSVL.

This clonotype appeared many times. The rearrangement links TRBV6-1 to TRBJ1-1; 9 bases align to TRBD1. J gave up 7 bases and V 5 bases, and 11 bases lay outside the gene matches. The CDR3 runs to 15 residues. In germline, CDR1 is MNHNS, CDR2 SASEGT. CDR3 sequence reads: CASSYPTGGEGEAFF. CDR3 DNA: TGTGCCAGCAGTTACCCGACAGGGGGGGAGGGTGAAGCTTTCTTT.

This clonotype has a count of ten or more. The chain uses TRBV7-6 and TRBJ2-5, with 8 bases fitting TRBD1. The germline CDR1 and CDR2 sequences are SGHVS and FNYEAQ. J was trimmed by 5 bases and V by 6 bases; bases with no gene match: 11. This CDR3 spans 15 amino acids. The DNA of the CDR3 is TGTGCCAGCAGACCTTCGACAGGGGCCGAGGAGACCCAGTACTTC. Protein: CASRPSTGAEETQYF.

The sample holds many counts of this clonotype. The chain links TRBV24-1 to TRBJ2-2; TRBD2 matches at 9 bases. In germline, CDR1 is KGHDR, CDR2 SFDVKD. This CDR3 is built from 19 residues. Germline trimming cut 1 base from V and 6 bases from J; bases unmatched to any gene: 14. The CDR3 reads CATSDFLPYDLAGPGELFF. The CDR3 bases are TGTGCCACCAGTGATTTTCTCCCGTATGACCTAGCGGGACCCGGGGAGCTGTTTTTT.